The clone carrying this T cell receptor (beta chain) occurred once. Germline loops: CDR1 MGHRA, CDR2 YSYEKL. Germline trimming cut 0 bases from V and 3 bases from J; bases unmatched to any gene: 13. This CDR3 comprises 19 residues. Per the study methods: Amplification of reference gene primers was used by the study to estimate nucleated cell counts. Repertoires were generated with immunoSEQ multiplex PCR, while TCRdb's copy carries only in-frame clones and drops some. The V and J calls and the clone size are those of that table, but D and trimming were determined from the DNA. Among over 150,000 clones listed, around 79% were seen once. This entry is derived from a study of blood T cell repertoires in COVID-19.

The receptor was derived from a man older than 75 with acute or convalescent COVID-19. The V and J genes are TRBV4-1 and TRBJ2-7; 11 bases match TRBD2. The specimen sequenced was peripheral blood. As DNA, the CDR3 is TGCGCCAGCAGCCAAGAGGAACTAGCGGGGGCCTCTTCCTACTACGAGCAGTACTTC. Its protein product is CASSQEELAGASSYYEQYF.